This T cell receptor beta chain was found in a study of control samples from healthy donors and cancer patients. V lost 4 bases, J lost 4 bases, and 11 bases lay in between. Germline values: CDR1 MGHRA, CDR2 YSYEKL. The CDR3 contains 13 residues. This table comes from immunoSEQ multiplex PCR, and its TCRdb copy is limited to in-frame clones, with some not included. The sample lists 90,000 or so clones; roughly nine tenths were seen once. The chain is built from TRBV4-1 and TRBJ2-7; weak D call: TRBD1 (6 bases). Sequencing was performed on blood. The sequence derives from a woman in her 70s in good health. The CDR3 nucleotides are TGCGCCAGCAGCCCGGACAGCAGTTACGAGCAGTACTTC. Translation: CASSPDSSYEQYF.